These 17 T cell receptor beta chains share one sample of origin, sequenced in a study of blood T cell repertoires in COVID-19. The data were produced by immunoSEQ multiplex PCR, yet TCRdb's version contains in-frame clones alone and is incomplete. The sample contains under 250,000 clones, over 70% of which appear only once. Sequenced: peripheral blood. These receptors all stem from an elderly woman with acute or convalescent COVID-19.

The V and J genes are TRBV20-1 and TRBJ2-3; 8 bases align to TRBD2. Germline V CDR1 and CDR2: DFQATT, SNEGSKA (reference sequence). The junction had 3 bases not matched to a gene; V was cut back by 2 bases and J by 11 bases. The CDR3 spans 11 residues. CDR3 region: CSARTSGKQYF. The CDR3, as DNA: TGCAGTGCTAGAACTAGCGGCAAGCAGTATTTT.

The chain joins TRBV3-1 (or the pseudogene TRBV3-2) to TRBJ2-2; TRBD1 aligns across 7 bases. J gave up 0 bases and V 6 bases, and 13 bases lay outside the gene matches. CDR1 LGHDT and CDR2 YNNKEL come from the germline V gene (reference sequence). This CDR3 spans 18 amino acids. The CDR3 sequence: CASRPGQTYTPNTGELFF. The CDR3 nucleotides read TGTGCCAGCAGGCCGGGACAGACGTATACCCCGAACACCGGGGAGCTGTTTTTT.

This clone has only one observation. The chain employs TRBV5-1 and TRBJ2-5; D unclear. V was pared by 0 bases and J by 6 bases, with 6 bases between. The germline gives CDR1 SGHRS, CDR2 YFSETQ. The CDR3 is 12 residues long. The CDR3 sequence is CASSLAQKTQYF. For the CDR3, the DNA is TGCGCCAGCAGCTTGGCCCAGAAGACCCAGTACTTC.

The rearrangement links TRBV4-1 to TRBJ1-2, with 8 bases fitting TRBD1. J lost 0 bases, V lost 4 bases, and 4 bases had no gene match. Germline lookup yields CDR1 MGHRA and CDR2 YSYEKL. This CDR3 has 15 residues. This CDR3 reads CASSPGDRTNYGYTF. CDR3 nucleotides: TGCGCCAGCAGCCCGGGGGACAGGACTAACTATGGCTACACCTTC.

This chain's CDR3 is CAISLPGSEAFF. In DNA form, the CDR3 reads TGTGCCATCAGTCTTCCCGGGTCTGAAGCTTTCTTT. The rearrangement uses TRBV10-3 and TRBJ1-1; D remains unclear. The germline CDR1 and CDR2 sequences are ENHRY and SYGVKD. Deletions cut 5 bases from V and 6 bases from J, with 10 bases between. The CDR3 consists of 12 residues.

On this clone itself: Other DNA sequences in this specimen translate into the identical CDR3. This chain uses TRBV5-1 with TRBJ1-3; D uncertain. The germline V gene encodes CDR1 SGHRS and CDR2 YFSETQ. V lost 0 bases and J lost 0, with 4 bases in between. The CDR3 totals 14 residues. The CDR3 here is CASSLGASGNTIYF. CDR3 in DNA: TGCGCCAGCAGCTTGGGAGCCTCTGGAAACACCATATATTTT.

The CDR3 coding sequence is TGTGCCAGCAGCGGCATTCTAAACACAGATACGCAGTATTTT. Encoded protein: CASSGILNTDTQYF. The V call is TRBV9, the J call TRBJ2-3; D is undetermined. V shed 3 bases and J shed 2 bases, with 10 bases lying between them. Germline CDR1 SGDLS, CDR2 YYNGEE. This CDR3 contains 14 residues.

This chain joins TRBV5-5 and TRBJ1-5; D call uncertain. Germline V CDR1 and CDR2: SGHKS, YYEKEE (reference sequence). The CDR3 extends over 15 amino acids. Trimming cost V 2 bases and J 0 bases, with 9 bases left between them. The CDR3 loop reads CASSFLEISNQPQHF. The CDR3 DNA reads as TGTGCCAGCAGCTTTTTGGAGATTAGCAATCAGCCCCAGCATTTT.

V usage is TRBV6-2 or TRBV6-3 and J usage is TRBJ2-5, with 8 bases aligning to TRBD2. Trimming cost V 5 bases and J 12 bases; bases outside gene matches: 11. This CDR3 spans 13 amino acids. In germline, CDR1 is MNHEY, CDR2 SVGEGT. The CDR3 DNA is TGTGCCAGCAGTCCCGGCTATACTAGCGGAGAGTACTTC. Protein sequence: CASSPGYTSGEYF.

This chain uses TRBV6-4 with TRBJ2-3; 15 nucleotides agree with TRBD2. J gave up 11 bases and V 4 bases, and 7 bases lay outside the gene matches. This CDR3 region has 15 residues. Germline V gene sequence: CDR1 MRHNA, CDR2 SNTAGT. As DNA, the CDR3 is TGTGCCAGCAGTGCCGGGACTAGCGGGGGGTATGTGCAGTATTTT. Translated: CASSAGTSGGYVQYF.

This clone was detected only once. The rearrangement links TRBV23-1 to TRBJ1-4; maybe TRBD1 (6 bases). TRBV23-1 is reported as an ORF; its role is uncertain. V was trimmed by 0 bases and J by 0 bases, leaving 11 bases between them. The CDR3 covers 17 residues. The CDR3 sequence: CASSQSPDRATNEKLFF. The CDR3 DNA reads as TGCGCCAGCAGTCAATCGCCGGACAGAGCAACTAATGAAAAACTGTTTTTT.

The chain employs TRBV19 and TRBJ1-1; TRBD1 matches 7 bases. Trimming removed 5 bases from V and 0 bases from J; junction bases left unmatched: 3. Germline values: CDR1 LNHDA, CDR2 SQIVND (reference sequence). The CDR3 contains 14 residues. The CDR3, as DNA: TGTGCCAGTAGTTACAGGGGAATGAACACTGAAGCTTTCTTT. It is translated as CASSYRGMNTEAFF.

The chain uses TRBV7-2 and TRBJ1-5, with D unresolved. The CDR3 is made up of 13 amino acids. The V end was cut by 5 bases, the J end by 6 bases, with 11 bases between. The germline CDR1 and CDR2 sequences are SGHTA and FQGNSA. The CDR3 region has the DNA TGTGCCAGCAGCCGAGGATGGAGTCAGCCCCAGCATTTT. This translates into CASSRGWSQPQHF.

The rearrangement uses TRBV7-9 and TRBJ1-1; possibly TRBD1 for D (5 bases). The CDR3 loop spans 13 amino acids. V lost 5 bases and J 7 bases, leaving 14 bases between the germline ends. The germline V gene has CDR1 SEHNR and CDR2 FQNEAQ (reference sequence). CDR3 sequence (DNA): TGTGCCAGCAGCCCGACGGGGGAGGGTGAAGCTTTCTTT. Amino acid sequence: CASSPTGEGEAFF.

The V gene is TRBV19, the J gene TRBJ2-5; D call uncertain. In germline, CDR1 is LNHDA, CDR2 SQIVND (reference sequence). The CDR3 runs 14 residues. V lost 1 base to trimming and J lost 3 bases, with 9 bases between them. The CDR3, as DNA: TGTGCCAGTAGTATAGGAGGAGTAGAAGAGACCCAGTACTTC. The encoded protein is CASSIGGVEETQYF.

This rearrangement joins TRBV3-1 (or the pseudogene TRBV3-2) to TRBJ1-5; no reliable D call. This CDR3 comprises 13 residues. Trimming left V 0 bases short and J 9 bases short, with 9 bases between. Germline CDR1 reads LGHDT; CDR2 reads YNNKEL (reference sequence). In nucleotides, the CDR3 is TGTGCCAGCAGCCAAGATAGTGTCGGGCCCCAGCATTTT. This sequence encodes CASSQDSVGPQHF.

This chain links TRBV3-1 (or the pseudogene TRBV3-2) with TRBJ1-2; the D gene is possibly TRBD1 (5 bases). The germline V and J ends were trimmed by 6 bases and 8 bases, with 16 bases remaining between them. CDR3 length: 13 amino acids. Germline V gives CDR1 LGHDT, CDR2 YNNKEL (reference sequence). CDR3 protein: CASSGGDVGGYTF. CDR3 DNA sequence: TGTGCCAGCAGTGGAGGGGACGTCGGCGGCTACACCTTC.